Each of the 21 T cell receptor beta chains below was sequenced from the same sample in a study of blood T cells in healthy people across ages. A second about 7 to 12 cycle PCR used barcoded and J-beta primers. One entry per CDR3 protein results from TCRdb running MiXCR on the 5' RACE reads. This table holds 730,000 or so distinct CDR3 sequences, approximately 40% found once. Sequenced input: blood. The origin of the receptors is a man older than 75 in good health.

This clonotype was recorded a few times. This chain uses TRBV14 with TRBJ1-2, with D possibly being TRBD1 (6 bases). The CDR3 runs 14 residues. The V gene lost 4 bases and the J gene lost 2 bases, with 11 bases spanning the gap. Germline V lookup: CDR1 SGHDN, CDR2 FVKESK. The CDR3 spells CASSPLGQNYGYTF. Written as DNA, the CDR3 is TGTGCCAGCAGCCCCCTCGGACAGAACTATGGCTACACCTTC.

This clonotype was detected only a few times. The chain couples TRBV27 to TRBJ1-1; the D gene is possibly TRBD1 (5 bases). The length of the CDR3 is 12 residues. Germline V gene sequence: CDR1 MNHEY, CDR2 SMNVEV (reference sequence). V was pared by 10 bases and J by 3 bases, with 12 bases between. CDR3 sequence reads: CATAGGDTEAFF. CDR3 nucleotide sequence: TGTGCCACCGCCGGGGGAGACACTGAAGCTTTCTTT.

The CDR3 coding sequence is TGCGCCAGCAGCCAAGGACATGCGGCGGGATCCTCCTACAATGAGCAGTTCTTC. This sequence encodes CASSQGHAAGSSYNEQFF. The rearrangement links TRBV4-3 to TRBJ2-1; D is perhaps TRBD2 (6 bases). Germline V gives CDR1 LGHNA, CDR2 YSLEER. The CDR3 has 18 residues. Trimming took off 1 base at V and 0 bases at J, with 16 bases between the two ends.

A few counts support this clonotype. The chain has TRBV5-1 and TRBJ2-7; D is unclear. Trimming removed 0 bases from V and 0 bases from J, with 10 bases in between. CDR3 length: 15 residues. Germline lookup yields CDR1 SGHRS and CDR2 YFSETQ. CDR3 region: CASSLADGNSYEQYF. For the CDR3, the DNA is TGCGCCAGCAGCTTGGCCGACGGAAACTCCTACGAGCAGTACTTC.

V usage is TRBV20-1 and J usage is TRBJ2-3; 9 bases are a match to TRBD2. The CDR3 consists of 12 residues. From germline, CDR1 is DFQATT and CDR2 SNEGSKA (reference sequence). J was trimmed by 8 bases and V by 6 bases; bases with no gene match: 6. The CDR3 sequence: CSALSGRGTQYF. In DNA, the CDR3 is TGCAGTGCCCTTAGCGGGAGAGGTACGCAGTATTTT.

This clonotype appeared a few times. This chain connects TRBV7-2 to TRBJ2-5, with a weak D call TRBD1 (7 bases). The CDR3 loop spans 14 amino acids. V was clipped by 2 bases and J by 9 bases, with 16 bases between them. Germline V gene sequence: CDR1 SGHTA, CDR2 FQGNSA. This CDR3 reads CASSLRGGGVAQYF. In DNA form, the CDR3 reads TGTGCCAGCAGCTTAAGAGGGGGCGGGGTGGCCCAGTACTTC.

This clonotype has just a few counts. This chain joins TRBV6-2 or TRBV6-3 and TRBJ2-1; 12 bases are a match to TRBD2. The end of the DNA aligns better with TRBJ2-7, so the J call may be wrong. The CDR3 extends over 15 amino acids. Germline V CDR1 and CDR2: MNHEY, SVGEGT. CDR3 protein: CASSLAGGPYNEQYF. In DNA form, the CDR3 reads TGTGCCAGCTCCCTAGCGGGGGGGCCCTACAATGAGCAGTACTTC.

V usage is TRBV7-9 and J usage is TRBJ2-3; D unclear. The CDR3 is made up of 15 amino acids. V dropped 2 bases and J dropped 1 base, with 10 bases sitting between them. Germline CDR1 and CDR2: SEHNR and FQNEAQ (reference sequence). CDR3 protein: CASSLSARRTDTQYF. The DNA for the CDR3 is TGTGCCAGCAGCTTATCCGCGAGACGCACAGATACGCAGTATTTT.

The chain carries TRBV5-6 and TRBJ1-5; possible D gene TRBD1, 5 bases. Germline V gene sequence: CDR1 SGHDT, CDR2 YYEEEE. V lost 0 bases to trimming and J lost 0 bases, with 16 bases between them. The CDR3 runs to 18 residues. The CDR3 spells CASSLDPSTAISNQPQHF. For the CDR3, the DNA is TGTGCCAGCAGCTTGGACCCCTCGACAGCTATTAGCAATCAGCCCCAGCATTTT.

The rearrangement uses TRBV5-4 and TRBJ2-3; 7 bases are shared with TRBD2. Per germline, CDR1 SGHNT and CDR2 YYREEE (reference sequence). V was clipped by 0 bases and J by 0 bases; unmatched bases: 7. This CDR3 is built from 17 residues. Written as DNA, the CDR3 is TGTGCCAGCAGCTTGGGGCTAGCGGAACTTAGCACAGATACGCAGTATTTT. Encoded protein: CASSLGLAELSTDTQYF. Variable domain in full (rest from reference TRBV5-4 and TRBJ2-3): ETGVTQSPTHLIKTRGQQVTLRCSSQSGHNTVSWYQQALGQGPQFIFQYYREEENGRGNFPPRFSGLQFPNYSSELNVNALELDDSALYLCASSLGLAELSTDTQYFGPGTRLTVL.

A few counts support this clonotype. The rearrangement uses TRBV20-1 and TRBJ1-5, with D maybe TRBD1 (6 bases). CDR1 is DFQATT and CDR2 is SNEGSKA in the germline V gene (reference sequence). This CDR3 is 15 amino acids long. V was pared by 0 bases and J by 3 bases, with 12 bases between. In DNA form, the CDR3 reads TGCAGTGCTAGAGATGGACAGAAACACAATCAGCCCCAGCATTTT. As protein: CSARDGQKHNQPQHF.

The sample holds many counts of this clonotype. The gene calls are TRBV20-1 and TRBJ2-7; 8 nucleotides match TRBD2. This CDR3 has 17 amino acids. Per germline, CDR1 DFQATT and CDR2 SNEGSKA (reference sequence). Trimming took 5 bases from V and 0 from J; bases not matched to a gene: 15. For the CDR3, the DNA is TGCAGTGCTCTAACCATAGGACTAGCTTCTAGCTCCTACGAGCAGTACTTC. Protein product: CSALTIGLASSSYEQYF.

The genes are TRBV7-8 and TRBJ1-5, with D possibly matching TRBD1 (6 bases). Germline CDR1 is SGHVS and CDR2 is FQNEAQ. The CDR3 has 16 residues. Between the trimmed V and J ends, which lost 0 bases and 0 bases, there was a span of 9 bases. The CDR3 DNA reads TGTGCCAGCAGCTTAGCCGGGACACCTAGCAATCAGCCCCAGCATTTT. It yields the protein CASSLAGTPSNQPQHF.

The chain employs TRBV7-2 and TRBJ2-3, with 8 bases lining up with TRBD2. The germline gives CDR1 SGHTA, CDR2 FQGNSA. The V gene end was trimmed by 5 bases and the J gene end by 10 bases; junction bases not matched to a gene: 5. The CDR3 is 12 residues long. For the CDR3, the DNA is TGTGCCAGCAGCCCCAGCGGGGGAGCGCAGTATTTT. It translates to CASSPSGGAQYF.

This chain links TRBV20-1 with TRBJ2-2; D assignment may be TRBD1 or TRBD2 (6 bases each). Trimming removed 1 base from V and 1 base from J, with 16 bases in between. This CDR3 is built from 17 residues. The germline CDR1 and CDR2 sequences are DFQATT and SNEGSKA (reference sequence). The CDR3 DNA follows: TGCAGTGCTAGAGGGGGGCCGGGGGACCTGAACACCGGGGAGCTGTTTTTT. It yields the protein CSARGGPGDLNTGELFF.

The rearrangement uses TRBV28 and TRBJ2-7; tentatively, D is TRBD2 (5 bases). The CDR3 covers 17 residues. V lost 5 bases and J lost 0, with 20 bases in between. The germline V gene has CDR1 MDHEN and CDR2 SYDVKM. The CDR3 sequence: CASSTPRVAGDSYEQYF. DNA for the CDR3: TGTGCCAGCAGTACCCCAAGGGTGGCCGGGGACTCCTACGAGCAGTACTTC.

This clonotype was detected a few times. J is TRBJ2-1 and V is TRBV6-2 or TRBV6-3; TRBD2 aligns across 9 bases. The CDR3 extends over 14 amino acids. From germline, CDR1 is MNHEY and CDR2 SVGEGT. The trim removed 9 bases at V and 5 bases at J, leaving 8 bases unmatched. Written as DNA, the CDR3 is TGTGCCAGTGATAACGCGGGAGGGAACAATGAGCAGTTCTTC. It yields the protein CASDNAGGNNEQFF.

On this clonotype: Possible read error: a much larger clone is one base away. The V and J genes are TRBV7-9 and TRBJ1-2, with 8 bases fitting TRBD1. Trimming took 5 bases from V and 7 from J; bases not matched to a gene: 9. Germline CDR1 is SEHNR and CDR2 is FQNEAQ (reference sequence). There are 14 residues in the CDR3. The chain's CDR3 is CASSVETGGSGYTF. The CDR3 DNA reads TGTGCCAGCAGCGTGGAAACAGGGGGGAGTGGCTACACCTTC.

In this sample, this clonotype turned up many times. V usage is TRBV29-1 and J usage is TRBJ2-7; a weak D match, TRBD1 (5 bases). Germline lookup yields CDR1 SQVTM and CDR2 ANQGSEA. The CDR3 loop spans 12 amino acids. The V end lost 5 bases, the J end lost 2 bases, and 10 bases lay between the germline ends. The CDR3 protein is CSVHQGTYEQYF. The CDR3, as DNA: TGCAGCGTTCATCAGGGAACCTACGAGCAGTACTTC.

The J gene is TRBJ2-7, the V gene TRBV7-2, with D unresolved. V gave up 1 base and J gave up 7 bases, with 8 bases separating them. This CDR3 comprises 12 residues. The V gene's germline CDR1 is SGHTA and CDR2 FQGNSA. CDR3 in amino acids: CASSLDENEQYF. The CDR3 DNA reads as TGTGCCAGCAGCTTAGACGAAAATGAGCAGTACTTC.

This clonotype turned up a few times. V usage is TRBV18 and J usage is TRBJ1-1, with D tentatively TRBD1 (5 bases). The CDR3 contains 15 residues. The V gene lost 3 bases and the J gene lost 5 bases, with 16 bases spanning the gap. Germline values: CDR1 KGHSH, CDR2 LQKENI. CDR3 coding DNA: TGTGCCAGCTCACCTAGCAAGGGACTGAGGACTGAAGCTTTCTTT. It yields the protein CASSPSKGLRTEAFF.